The T cell receptor (beta chain) under discussion was sequenced for a study of a mutant IDH1 vaccine in newly diagnosed glioma. Across the whole study: Patients previously underwent radiotherapy, temozolomide, or both, and most underwent both.

This clone turned up a few times. Its antigen is unidentified. The protocol was immunoSEQ multiplex PCR, while the TCRdb copy is restricted to in-frame clones and leaves out a portion. The sample carries fewer than 45,000 clones, approximately 72% recorded once. The time point denotes: week 23, last vaccination. The content of each vaccine dose was 300 ug of mutant IDH1 20-mer peptide, and topical imiquimod accompanied it. Germline V gene lookup returns CDR1 MNHNS and CDR2 SASEGT. This CDR3 has 15 residues. The V end was cut by 2 bases, the J end by 0 bases, with 10 bases between. The starting material was PBMCs, obtained from a glioma patient whose treatment included an IDH1 peptide vaccine. The gene calls are TRBV6-1 and TRBJ1-1; possible D gene TRBD1, 5 bases. This TCR was recovered from a middle-aged man with glioma. CDR3 DNA sequence: TGTGCCAGCAGTGAAATGGGGCAGATGAACACTGAAGCTTTCTTT. It codes for CASSEMGQMNTEAFF.